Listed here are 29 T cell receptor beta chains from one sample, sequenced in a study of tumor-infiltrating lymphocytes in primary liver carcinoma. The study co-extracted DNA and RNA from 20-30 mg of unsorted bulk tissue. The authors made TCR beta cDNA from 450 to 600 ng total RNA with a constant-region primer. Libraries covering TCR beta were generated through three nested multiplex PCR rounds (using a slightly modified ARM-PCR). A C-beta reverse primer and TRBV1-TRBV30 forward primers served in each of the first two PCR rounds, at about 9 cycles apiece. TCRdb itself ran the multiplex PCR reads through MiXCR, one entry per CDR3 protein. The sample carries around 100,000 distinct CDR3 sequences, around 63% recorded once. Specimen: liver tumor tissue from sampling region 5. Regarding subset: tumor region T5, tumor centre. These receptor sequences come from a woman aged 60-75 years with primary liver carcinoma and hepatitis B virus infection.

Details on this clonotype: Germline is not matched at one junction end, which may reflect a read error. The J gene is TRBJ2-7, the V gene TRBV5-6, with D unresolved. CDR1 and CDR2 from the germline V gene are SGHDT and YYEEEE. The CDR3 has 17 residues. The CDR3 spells CASSSYLGGAHSYKQYF. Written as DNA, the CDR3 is TGTGCCAGCAGCTCGTATTTGGGCGGAGCCCACTCCTACAAGCAGTACTTC.

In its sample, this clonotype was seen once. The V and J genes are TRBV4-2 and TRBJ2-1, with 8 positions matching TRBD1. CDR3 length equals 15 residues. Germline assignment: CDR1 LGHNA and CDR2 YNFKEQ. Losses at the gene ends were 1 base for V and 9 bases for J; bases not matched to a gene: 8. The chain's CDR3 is CASSQGPTGGGEQFF. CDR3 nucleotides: TGTGCCAGCAGCCAAGGGCCAACAGGGGGAGGTGAGCAGTTCTTC.

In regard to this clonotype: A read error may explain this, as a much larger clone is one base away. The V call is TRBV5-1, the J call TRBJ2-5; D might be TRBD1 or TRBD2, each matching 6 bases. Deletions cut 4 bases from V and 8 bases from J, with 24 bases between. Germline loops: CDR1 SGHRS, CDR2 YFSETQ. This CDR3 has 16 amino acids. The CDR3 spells CASSIGQIGDSETQYF. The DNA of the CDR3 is TGCGCCAGCAGCATTGGACAGATAGGGGACTCAGAAACCCAGTACTTC.

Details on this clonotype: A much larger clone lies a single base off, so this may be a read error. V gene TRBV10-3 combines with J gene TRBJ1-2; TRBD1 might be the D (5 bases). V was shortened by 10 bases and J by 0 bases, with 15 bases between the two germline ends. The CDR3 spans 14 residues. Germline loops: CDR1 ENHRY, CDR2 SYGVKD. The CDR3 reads CATTWEGANYGYTF. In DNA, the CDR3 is TGTGCCACCACCTGGGAAGGGGCTAACTATGGCTACACCTTC.

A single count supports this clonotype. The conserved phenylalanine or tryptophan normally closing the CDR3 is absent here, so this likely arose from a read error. The DNA for the CDR3 is TGTGCCAGCAGCACTCGCCGGGACTGGGGGAAAGAGACCCAGTACTTA. Its protein product is CASSTRRDWGKETQYL. The chain combines TRBV5-5 with TRBJ2-5; a possible D gene is TRBD2 (6 bases). This CDR3 spans 16 amino acids. Trimming removed 4 bases from V and 3 bases from J, with 19 bases in between. Germline CDR1 and CDR2: SGHKS and YYEKEE (reference sequence).

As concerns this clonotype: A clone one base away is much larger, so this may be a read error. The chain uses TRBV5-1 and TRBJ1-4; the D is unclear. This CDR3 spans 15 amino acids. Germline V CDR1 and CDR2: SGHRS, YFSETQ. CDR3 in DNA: TGCGCCAGCAGCTTGGACTGGGGTACTAATGAAAGACTGTTTTTT. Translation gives CASSLDWGTNERLFF.

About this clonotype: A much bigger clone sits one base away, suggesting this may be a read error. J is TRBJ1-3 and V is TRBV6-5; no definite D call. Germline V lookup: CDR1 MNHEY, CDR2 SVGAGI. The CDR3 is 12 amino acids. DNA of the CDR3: TGTGCCAGCAGGTCTCTAAGAAACACCATGTATTTT. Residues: CASRSLRNTMYF.

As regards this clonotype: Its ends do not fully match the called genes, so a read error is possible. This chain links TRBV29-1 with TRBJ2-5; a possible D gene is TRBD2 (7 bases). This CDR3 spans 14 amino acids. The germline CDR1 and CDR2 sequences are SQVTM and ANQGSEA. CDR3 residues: CSIGGGGAPETQHF. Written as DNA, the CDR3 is TGCAGCATTGGGGGTGGGGGGGCCCCAGAGACCCAGCACTTC.

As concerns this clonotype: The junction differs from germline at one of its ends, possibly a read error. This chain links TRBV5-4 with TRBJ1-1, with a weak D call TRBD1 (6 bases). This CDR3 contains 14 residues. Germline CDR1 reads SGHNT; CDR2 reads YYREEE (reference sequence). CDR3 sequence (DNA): TGTGACAGCAGGGGAGGGACTTTTCTCACTGAAGCTTTCTTT. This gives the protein CDSRGGTFLTEAFF.

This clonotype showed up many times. The CDR3 region is CASSQGLVAGEQYF. For the CDR3, the DNA is TGTGCCAGCAGCCAAGGGCTAGTGGCGGGTGAGCAGTACTTC. The V gene is TRBV14, the J gene TRBJ2-7, with D possibly matching TRBD2 (5 bases). Trimming pared 1 base from V and 7 bases from J, leaving 14 bases between. CDR3 length equals 14 residues. Germline V gives CDR1 SGHDN, CDR2 FVKESK.

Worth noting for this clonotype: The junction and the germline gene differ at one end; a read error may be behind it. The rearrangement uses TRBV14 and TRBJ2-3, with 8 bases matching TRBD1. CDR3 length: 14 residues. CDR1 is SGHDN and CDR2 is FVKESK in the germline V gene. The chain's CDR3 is CANSLSGGTDTQYF. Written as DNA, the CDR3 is TGTGCCAACAGCCTATCAGGGGGCACAGATACACAGTATTTT.

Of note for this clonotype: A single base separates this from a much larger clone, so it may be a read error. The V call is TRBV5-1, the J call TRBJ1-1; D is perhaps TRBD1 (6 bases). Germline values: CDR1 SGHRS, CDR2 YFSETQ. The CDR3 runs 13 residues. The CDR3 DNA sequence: TGCGCCAGCAGCTTACAGGGTGACACTGAAGCTTCCTTT. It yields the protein CASSLQGDTEASF. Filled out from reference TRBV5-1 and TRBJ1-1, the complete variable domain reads KAGVTQTPRYLIKTRGQQVTLSCSPISGHRSVSWYQQTPGQGLQFLFEYFSETQRNKGNFPGRFSGRQFSNSRSEMNVSTLELGDSALYLCASSLQGDTEASFGQGTRLTVV.

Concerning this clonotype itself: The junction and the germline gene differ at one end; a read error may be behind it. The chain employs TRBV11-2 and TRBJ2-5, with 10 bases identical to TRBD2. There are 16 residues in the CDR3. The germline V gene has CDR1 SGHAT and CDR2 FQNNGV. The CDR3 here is CASGQVATSGSGTQYF. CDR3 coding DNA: TGTGCCAGCGGCCAGGTCGCGACTAGCGGGTCCGGGACCCAGTACTTT.

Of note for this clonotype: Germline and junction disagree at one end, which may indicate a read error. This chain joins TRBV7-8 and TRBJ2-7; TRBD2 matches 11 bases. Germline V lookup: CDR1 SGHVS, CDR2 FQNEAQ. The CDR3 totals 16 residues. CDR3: CASSSSGLAVYCEQYF. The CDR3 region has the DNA TGCGCCAGCAGTTCATCGGGACTAGCGGTTTACTGCGAGCAGTACTTC.

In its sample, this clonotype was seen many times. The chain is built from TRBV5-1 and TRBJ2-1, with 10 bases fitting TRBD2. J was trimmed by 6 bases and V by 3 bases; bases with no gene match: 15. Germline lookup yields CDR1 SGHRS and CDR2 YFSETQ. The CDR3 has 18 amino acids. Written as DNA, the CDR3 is TGCGCCAGCAGCTCCACCGGACTAGCGGCCCTTAGGGCCAATGAGCAGTTCTTC. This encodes CASSSTGLAALRANEQFF.

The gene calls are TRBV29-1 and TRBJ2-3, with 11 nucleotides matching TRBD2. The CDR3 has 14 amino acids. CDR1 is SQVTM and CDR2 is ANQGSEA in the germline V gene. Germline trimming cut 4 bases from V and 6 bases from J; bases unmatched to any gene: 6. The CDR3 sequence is CSVVSGRGADTQYF. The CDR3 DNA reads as TGCAGCGTTGTTAGCGGGAGGGGTGCGGATACGCAGTATTTT.

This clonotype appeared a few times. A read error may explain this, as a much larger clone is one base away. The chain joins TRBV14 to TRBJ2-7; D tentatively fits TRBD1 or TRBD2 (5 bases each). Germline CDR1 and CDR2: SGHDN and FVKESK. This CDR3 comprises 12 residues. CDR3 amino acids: CVSSQGTVEQYF. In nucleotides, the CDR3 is TGTGTCAGCAGCCAAGGGACCGTCGAGCAGTACTTC.

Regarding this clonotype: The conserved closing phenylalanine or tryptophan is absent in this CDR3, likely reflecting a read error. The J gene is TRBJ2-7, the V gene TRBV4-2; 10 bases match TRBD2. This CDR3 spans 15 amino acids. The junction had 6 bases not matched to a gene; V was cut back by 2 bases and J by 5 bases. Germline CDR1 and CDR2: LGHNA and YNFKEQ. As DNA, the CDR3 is TGTGCCAGCAGCCAACAGCGGGAGGGCGGACACGAGCAGTACCTC. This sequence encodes CASSQQREGGHEQYL.

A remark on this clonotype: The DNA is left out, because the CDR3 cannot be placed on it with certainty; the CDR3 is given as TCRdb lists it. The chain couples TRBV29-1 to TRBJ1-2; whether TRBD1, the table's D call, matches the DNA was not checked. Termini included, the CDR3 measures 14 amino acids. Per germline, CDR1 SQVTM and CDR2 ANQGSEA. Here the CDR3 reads CSVAQGATSNGYNF.

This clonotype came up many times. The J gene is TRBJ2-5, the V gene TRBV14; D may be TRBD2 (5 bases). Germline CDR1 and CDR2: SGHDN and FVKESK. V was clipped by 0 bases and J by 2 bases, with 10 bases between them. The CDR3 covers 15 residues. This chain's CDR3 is CASSQDLAIQETQYF. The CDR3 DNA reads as TGTGCCAGCAGCCAAGATCTAGCCATTCAAGAGACCCAGTACTTC.

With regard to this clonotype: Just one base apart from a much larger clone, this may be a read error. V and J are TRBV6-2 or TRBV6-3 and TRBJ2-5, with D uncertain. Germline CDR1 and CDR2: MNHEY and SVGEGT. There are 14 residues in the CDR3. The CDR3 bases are TGTGCCAACAGTTACGCCACCCCCCGAGAGACCCAGTACTTC. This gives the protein CANSYATPRETQYF.

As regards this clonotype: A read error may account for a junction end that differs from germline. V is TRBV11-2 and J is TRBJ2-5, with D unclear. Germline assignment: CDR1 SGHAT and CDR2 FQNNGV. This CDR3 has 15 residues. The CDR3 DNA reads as TGTGCCAGTAGCTTACGAGTAGTACGGCAAGAGACCCAGTACTTC. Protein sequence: CASSLRVVRQETQYF.

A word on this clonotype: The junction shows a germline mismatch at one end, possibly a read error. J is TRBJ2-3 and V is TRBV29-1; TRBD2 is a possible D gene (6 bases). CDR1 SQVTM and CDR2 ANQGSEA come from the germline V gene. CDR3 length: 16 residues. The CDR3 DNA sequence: TGCAGCGTTGAGCACAGATTACATACTAGCACAGGTACGCAGTATTTT. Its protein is CSVEHRLHTSTGTQYF.

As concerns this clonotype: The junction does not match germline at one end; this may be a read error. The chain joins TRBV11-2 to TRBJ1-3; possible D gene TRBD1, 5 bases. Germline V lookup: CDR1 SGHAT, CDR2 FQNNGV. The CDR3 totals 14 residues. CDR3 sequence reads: CTSSDSRAGNTIYF. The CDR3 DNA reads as TGTACCAGCAGCGACAGTCGGGCTGGAAACACCATATATTTT.

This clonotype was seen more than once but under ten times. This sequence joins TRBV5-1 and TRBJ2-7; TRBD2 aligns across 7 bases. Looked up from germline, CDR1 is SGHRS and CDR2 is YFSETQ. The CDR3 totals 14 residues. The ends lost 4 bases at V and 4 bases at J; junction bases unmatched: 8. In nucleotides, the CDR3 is TGCGCCAGCAGCCCGGGGGACTATGCTTACGAGCAGTACTTC. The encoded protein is CASSPGDYAYEQYF.

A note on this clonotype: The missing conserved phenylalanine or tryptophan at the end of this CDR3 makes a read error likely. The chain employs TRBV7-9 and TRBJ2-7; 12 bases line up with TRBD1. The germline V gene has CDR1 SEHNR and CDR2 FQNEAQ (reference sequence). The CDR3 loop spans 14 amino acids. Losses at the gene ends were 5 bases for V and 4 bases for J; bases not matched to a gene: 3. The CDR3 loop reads CASSMGQGAYEQYL. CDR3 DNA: TGTGCCAGCAGCATGGGACAGGGGGCTTACGAGCAGTACTTA.

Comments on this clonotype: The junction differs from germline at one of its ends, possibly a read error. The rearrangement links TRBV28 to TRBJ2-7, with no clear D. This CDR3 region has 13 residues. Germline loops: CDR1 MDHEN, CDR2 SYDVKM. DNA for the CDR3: TGTGTCAGCAGCTATACCCTCTCCTACGAGCAGTACTTC. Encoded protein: CVSSYTLSYEQYF. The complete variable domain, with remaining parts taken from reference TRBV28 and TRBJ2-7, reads DVKVTQSSRYLVKRTGEKVFLECVQDMDHENMFWYRQDPGLGLRLIYFSYDVKMKEKGDIPEGYSVSREKKERFSLILESASTNQTSMYLCVSSYTLSYEQYFGPGTRLTVT.

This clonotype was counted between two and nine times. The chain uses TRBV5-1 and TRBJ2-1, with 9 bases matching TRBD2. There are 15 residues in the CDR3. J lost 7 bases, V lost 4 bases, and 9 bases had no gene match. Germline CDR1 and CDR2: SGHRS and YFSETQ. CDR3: CASSVIAGVTNEQFF. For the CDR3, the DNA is TGCGCCAGCAGCGTGATAGCGGGAGTTACGAATGAGCAGTTCTTC.

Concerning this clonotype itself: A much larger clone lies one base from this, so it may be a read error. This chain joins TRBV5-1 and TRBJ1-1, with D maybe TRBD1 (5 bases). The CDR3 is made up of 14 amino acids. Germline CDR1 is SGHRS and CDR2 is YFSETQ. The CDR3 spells CASSHQRGNTEAIF. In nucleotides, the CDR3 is TGCGCCAGCAGCCACCAGCGGGGGAACACTGAAGCTATCTTT. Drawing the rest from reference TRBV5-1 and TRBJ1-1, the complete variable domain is KAGVTQTPRYLIKTRGQQVTLSCSPISGHRSVSWYQQTPGQGLQFLFEYFSETQRNKGNFPGRFSGRQFSNSRSEMNVSTLELGDSALYLCASSHQRGNTEAIFGQGTRLTVV.